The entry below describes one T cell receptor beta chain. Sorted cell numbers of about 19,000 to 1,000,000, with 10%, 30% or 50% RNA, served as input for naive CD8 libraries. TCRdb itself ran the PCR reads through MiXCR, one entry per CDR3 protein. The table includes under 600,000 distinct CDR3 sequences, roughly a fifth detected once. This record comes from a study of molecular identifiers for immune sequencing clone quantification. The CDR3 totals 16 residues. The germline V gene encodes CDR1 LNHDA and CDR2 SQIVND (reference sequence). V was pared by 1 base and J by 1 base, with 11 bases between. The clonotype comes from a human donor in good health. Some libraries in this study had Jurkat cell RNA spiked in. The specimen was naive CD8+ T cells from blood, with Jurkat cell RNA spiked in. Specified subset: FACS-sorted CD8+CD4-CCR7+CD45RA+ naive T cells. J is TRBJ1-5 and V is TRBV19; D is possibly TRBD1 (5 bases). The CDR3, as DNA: TGTGCCAGTAGTATAGTCACAGGTGGAAGCAATCAGCCCCAGCATTTT. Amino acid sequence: CASSIVTGGSNQPQHF. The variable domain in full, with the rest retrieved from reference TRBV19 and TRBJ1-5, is DGGITQSPKYLFRKEGQNVTLSCEQNLNHDAMYWYRQDPGQGLRLIYYSQIVNDFQKGDIAEGYSVSREKKESFPLTVTSAQKNPTAFYLCASSIVTGGSNQPQHFGDGTRLSIL.